This TCR beta chain was sequenced for a study of T cells in Graves' hyperthyroidism and ophthalmopathy. The V gene lost 1 base and the J gene lost 8 bases, with 12 bases spanning the gap. The CDR3 has 15 residues. In germline, CDR1 is SGHTA, CDR2 FQGTGA. RNA transcripts yielded amplified TCR beta CDR3 regions. When the TCR CDR3 underwent first-round RT-PCR, the HTBI primer set was used. TCRdb itself ran the multiplex PCR reads through MiXCR, one entry per CDR3 protein. Here the sample spans roughly 640,000 distinct CDR3 sequences, about a sixth being singletons. Exclusion followed for patients with uncontrolled infection, other autoimmune disease, pregnancy or lactation. In its sample, this clonotype was seen a few times.

V and J are TRBV7-3 and TRBJ1-6; D not certain. Specimen: blood. This TCR was recovered from a woman aged 40-49 years with Graves' ophthalmopathy. CDR3 sequence: CASSLKAWGDSPLHF. The CDR3, as DNA: TGTGCCAGCAGCTTAAAGGCATGGGGAGATTCACCCCTCCACTTT. The variable domain in full, completed from reference TRBV7-3 and TRBJ1-6, reads GAGVSQTPSNKVTEKGKYVELRCDPISGHTALYWYRQSLGQGPEFLIYFQGTGAADDSGLPNDRFFAVRPEGSVSTLKIQRTERGDSAVYLCASSLKAWGDSPLHFGNGTRLTVT.